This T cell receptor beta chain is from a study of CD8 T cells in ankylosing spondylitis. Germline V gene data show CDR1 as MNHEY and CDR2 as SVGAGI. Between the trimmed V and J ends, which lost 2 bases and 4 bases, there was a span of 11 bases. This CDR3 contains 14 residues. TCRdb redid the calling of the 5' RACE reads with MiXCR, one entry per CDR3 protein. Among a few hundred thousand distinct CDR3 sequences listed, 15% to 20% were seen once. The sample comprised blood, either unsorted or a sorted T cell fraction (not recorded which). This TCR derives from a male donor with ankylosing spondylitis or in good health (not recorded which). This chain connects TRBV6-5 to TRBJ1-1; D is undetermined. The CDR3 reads CASSYTLGVTEAFF. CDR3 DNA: TGTGCCAGCAGTTACACCCTCGGAGTCACTGAAGCTTTCTTT.